This T cell receptor (beta chain) is drawn from a study of blood T cell repertoires in COVID-19. Repertoires were generated with immunoSEQ multiplex PCR, while TCRdb's copy carries only in-frame clones and drops some. Of almost 400,000 clones in the sample, 89% are singletons; the top ten hold 1.5% to 2%. CDR1 is MDHEN, CDR2 SYDVKM, per germline. This CDR3 has 13 amino acids. The ends lost 5 bases at V and 11 bases at J; junction bases unmatched: 9. This receptor was identified in a woman in her twenties or thirties who had recovered from COVID-19. Input material: PBMCs or T cells enriched from blood (not recorded which). The rearrangement links TRBV28 to TRBJ1-1, with TRBD1 matching over 9 bases. The CDR3 sequence is CASSQTGTGFAFF. For the CDR3, the DNA is TGTGCCAGCAGTCAGACCGGGACAGGGTTCGCTTTCTTT. Filled out from reference TRBV28 and TRBJ1-1, the complete variable domain reads DVKVTQSSRYLVKRTGEKVFLECVQDMDHENMFWYRQDPGLGLRLIYFSYDVKMKEKGDIPEGYSVSREKKERFSLILESASTNQTSMYLCASSQTGTGFAFFGQGTRLTVV.